This TCR beta chain derives from a study of shared clonotypes between healthy human individuals. Across the study: For every donor, three CD4 naive, three CD4 memory, two CD8 naive and one CD8 memory plates were used.

This CDR3 spans 16 amino acids. Germline CDR1 SGHAT, CDR2 FQNNGV. The ends lost 2 bases at V and 1 base at J; junction bases unmatched: 2. Methods used by the authors: Junction-only sequences produced by ImmunoSEQ had no quality scores, so filtering differed. This table comes from immunoSEQ multiplex PCR, and its TCRdb copy is limited to in-frame clones, with some not included. V, J and clone size are those of that table, while D and trimming were read from the DNA. The table lists a few million clones, about 93% of them singletons. Cells designated naive CD8 were CD45RO-negative and were positively selected for CCR7, with terminally differentiated effector memory CD45RA+ cells excluded.

The clonotype comes from a man younger than 35 in good health. Some clones in this sample may be carry-over from other donors' samples. Sequenced: naive CD8+ T cells from PBMCs. The chain combines TRBV11-2 with TRBJ2-3; 11 nucleotides align to TRBD2. Written as DNA, the CDR3 is TGTGCCAGCAGCTTACTAGCGGGAGGCGGCACAGATACGCAGTATTTT. This encodes CASSLLAGGGTDTQYF.